One TCR beta chain is described in this entry. Its cognate antigen is unknown. The data belong to a study of shared clonotypes between healthy human individuals. Study-level findings and limits: Sharing across four donors was highest in naive CD4 (around 5%) and lowest in memory CD8 (about 0.4%).

Profiled with immunoSEQ multiplex PCR; TCRdb holds only in-frame clones, not every one. The sample includes 780,000 or so clones, approximately 77% of them seen just once. The V and J ends lost 0 bases and 0 bases respectively, with 6 bases between them. This CDR3 spans 14 amino acids. The V gene's germline CDR1 is SGHRS and CDR2 YFSETQ. Donors included only healthy HIV-negative adults lacking recent acute infections or vaccinations. The specimen sequenced was memory CD4+ T cells sorted from blood. Subset denoted: CD45RA-negative fraction. The TCR comes from a woman between 25 and 40 years old in good health. V usage is TRBV5-1 and J usage is TRBJ1-1; D remains unclear. The CDR3 DNA sequence: TGCGCCAGCAGCTTGGGCAGCATGAACACTGAAGCTTTCTTT. This codes for CASSLGSMNTEAFF. The whole variable domain, remainder taken from reference TRBV5-1 and TRBJ1-1, is KAGVTQTPRYLIKTRGQQVTLSCSPISGHRSVSWYQQTPGQGLQFLFEYFSETQRNKGNFPGRFSGRQFSNSRSEMNVSTLELGDSALYLCASSLGSMNTEAFFGQGTRLTVV.